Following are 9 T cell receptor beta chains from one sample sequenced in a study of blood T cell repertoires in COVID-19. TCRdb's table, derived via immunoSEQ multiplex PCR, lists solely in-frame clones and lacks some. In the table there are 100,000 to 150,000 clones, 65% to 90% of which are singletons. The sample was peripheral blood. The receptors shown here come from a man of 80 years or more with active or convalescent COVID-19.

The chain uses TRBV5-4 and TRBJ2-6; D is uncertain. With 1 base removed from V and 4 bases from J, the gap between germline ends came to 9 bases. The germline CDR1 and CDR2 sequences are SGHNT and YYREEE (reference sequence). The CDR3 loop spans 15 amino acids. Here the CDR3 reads CASSLSVAGANVLTF. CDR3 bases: TGTGCCAGCAGCTTGTCAGTGGCCGGGGCCAACGTCCTGACTTTC.

The CDR3 DNA sequence: TGTGCCAGCAGCGTAGAGGTGGCGGGGGGGCCACCAGATACGCAGTATTTT. As protein: CASSVEVAGGPPDTQYF. The rearrangement uses TRBV9 and TRBJ2-3, with 9 bases lining up with TRBD2. V trimming: 0 bases; J trimming: 4 bases; junction bases outside the gene matches: 9. Germline V CDR1 and CDR2: SGDLS, YYNGEE. This CDR3 comprises 17 residues.

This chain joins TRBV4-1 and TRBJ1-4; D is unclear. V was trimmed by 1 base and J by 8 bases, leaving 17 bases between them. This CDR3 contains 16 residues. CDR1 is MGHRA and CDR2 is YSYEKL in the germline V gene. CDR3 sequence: CASSQGSWIRNEKLFF. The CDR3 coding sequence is TGCGCCAGCAGCCAAGGGTCTTGGATCAGGAACGAAAAACTGTTTTTT.

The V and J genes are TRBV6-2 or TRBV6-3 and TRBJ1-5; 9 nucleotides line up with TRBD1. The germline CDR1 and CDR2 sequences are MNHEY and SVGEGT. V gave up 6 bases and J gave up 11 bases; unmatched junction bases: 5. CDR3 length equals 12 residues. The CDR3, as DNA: TGTGCCAGCAGCCAGGACAGGGGAGCCCAGCATTTT. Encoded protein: CASSQDRGAQHF.

Written as DNA, the CDR3 is TGTGCCAGTAGTATAGATCAAGGGAGGAGGCAGCCCCAGCATTTT. Translation: CASSIDQGRRQPQHF. This chain uses TRBV19 with TRBJ1-5; no firm D call. This CDR3 region has 15 residues. CDR1 is LNHDA and CDR2 is SQIVND in the germline V gene (reference sequence). V gave up 0 bases and J gave up 7 bases, with 13 bases separating them.

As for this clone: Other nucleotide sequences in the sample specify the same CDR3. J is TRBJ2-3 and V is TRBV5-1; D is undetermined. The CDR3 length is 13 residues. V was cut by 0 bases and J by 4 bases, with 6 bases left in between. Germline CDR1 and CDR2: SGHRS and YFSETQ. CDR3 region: CASSLAVADTQYF. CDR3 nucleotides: TGCGCCAGCAGCTTGGCCGTTGCAGATACGCAGTATTTT.

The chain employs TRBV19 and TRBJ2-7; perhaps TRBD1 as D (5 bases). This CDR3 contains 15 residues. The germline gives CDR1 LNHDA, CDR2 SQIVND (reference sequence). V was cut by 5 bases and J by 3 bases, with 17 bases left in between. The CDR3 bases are TGTGCCAGTAGTCCTACAGGTAACCTGGGCTACGAGCAGTACTTC. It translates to CASSPTGNLGYEQYF.

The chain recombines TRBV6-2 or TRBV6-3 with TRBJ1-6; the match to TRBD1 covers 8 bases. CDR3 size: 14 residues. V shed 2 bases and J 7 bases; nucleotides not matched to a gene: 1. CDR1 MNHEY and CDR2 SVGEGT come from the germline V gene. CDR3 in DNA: TGTGCCAGCAGTTACGGGACAGGAAATTCACCCCTCCACTTT. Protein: CASSYGTGNSPLHF.

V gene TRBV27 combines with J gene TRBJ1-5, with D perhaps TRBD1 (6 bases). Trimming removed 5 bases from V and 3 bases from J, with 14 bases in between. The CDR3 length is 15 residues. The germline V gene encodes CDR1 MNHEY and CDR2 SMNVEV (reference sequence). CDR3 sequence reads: CASSPRQDTNQPQHF. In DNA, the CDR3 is TGTGCCAGCAGTCCCCGACAGGATACCAATCAGCCCCAGCATTTT.